The clone carrying this T cell receptor beta chain has just a few counts. Its antigen remains unidentified. The data derive from a study of cytotoxic CD8 clonotypes in ibrutinib-treated CLL. At the level of the study: The group held some 11 relapsed/refractory and under 16 treatment-naive patients, with roughly 17 IGHV unmutated. Study results and limitations: Baseline clonality, higher than in age-matched healthy donors, tracked circulating CD8+ T-cell counts. Sustained-remission and progressing patients had different sampling times. Elevated clonality accompanied ibrutinib response, with a return toward baseline values at progression.

Profiling relied on immunoSEQ multiplex PCR, and the TCRdb table lists in-frame clones only, not all of them. The sample records tens of thousands of clones, roughly 50% being singletons. Trimming stripped 0 bases from V and 6 bases from J, with 8 bases between. CDR3 length equals 14 residues. Looked up from germline, CDR1 is LNHNV and CDR2 is YYDKDF (reference sequence). The material was PBMCs, obtained before ibrutinib treatment. This chain joins TRBV15 and TRBJ2-2; no definite D call. This receptor was obtained from a human donor with chronic lymphocytic leukemia. In DNA form, the CDR3 reads TGTGCCACCAGCAGAGATCCAGCCGCCGGGGAGCTGTTTTTT. It encodes CATSRDPAAGELFF.